This T cell receptor (beta chain) was retrieved from a study of early stage breast cancer tumors. Study details: Of some 17 invasive breast tumors, approximately 11 were hormone receptor-positive, HER2-negative.

Whole-study findings and limits: Comparing each tissue with blood distinguished tumor from normal in about 85% of the 16 patients. Most shared enriched TCRB sequences were commonly generated ones. Unsorted bulk genomic DNA sequencing lacked pairing and functional marker data.

Regarding this clone: Its antigen is as yet unknown.

Profiled with immunoSEQ multiplex PCR; TCRdb holds only in-frame clones, not every one. The sample holds some 58,000 clones, about 74% seen once. The trim removed 3 bases at V and 9 bases at J, leaving 5 bases unmatched. There are 15 residues in the CDR3. The V gene's germline CDR1 is MNHEY and CDR2 SVGAGI. V gene TRBV6-5 combines with J gene TRBJ2-2, with 12 bases that match TRBD1. The TCR comes from a young adult with breast cancer. Sample: blood. CDR3 bases: TGTGCCAGCAGTTATAGGGACAGGGGGCACCGGGAGCTGTTTTTT. Protein: CASSYRDRGHRELFF.